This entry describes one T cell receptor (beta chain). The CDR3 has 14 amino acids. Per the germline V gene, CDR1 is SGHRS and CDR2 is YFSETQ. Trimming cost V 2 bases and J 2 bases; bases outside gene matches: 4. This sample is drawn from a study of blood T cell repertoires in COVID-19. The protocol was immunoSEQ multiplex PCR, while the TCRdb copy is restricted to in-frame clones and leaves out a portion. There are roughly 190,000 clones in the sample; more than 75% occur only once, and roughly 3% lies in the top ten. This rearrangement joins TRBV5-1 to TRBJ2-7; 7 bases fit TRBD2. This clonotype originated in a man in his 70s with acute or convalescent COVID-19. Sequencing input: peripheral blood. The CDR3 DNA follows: TGCGCCAGCAGCTTTGAGGGAGGGCCCTACGAGCAGTACTTC. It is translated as CASSFEGGPYEQYF.